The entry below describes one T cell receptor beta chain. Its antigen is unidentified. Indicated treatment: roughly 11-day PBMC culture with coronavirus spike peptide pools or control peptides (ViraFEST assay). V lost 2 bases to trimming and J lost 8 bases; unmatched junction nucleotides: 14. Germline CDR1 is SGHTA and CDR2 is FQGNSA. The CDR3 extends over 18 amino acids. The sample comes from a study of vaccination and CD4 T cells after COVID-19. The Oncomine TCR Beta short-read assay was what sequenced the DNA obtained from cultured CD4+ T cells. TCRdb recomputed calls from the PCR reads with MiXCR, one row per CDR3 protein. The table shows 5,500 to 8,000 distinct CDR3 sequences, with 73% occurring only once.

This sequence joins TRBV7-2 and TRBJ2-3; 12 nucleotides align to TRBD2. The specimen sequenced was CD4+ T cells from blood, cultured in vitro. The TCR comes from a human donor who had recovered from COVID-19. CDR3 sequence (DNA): TGTGCCAGCAGCTTACTCCCCTTACTAGCGGGAGGCTCGAGTACGCAGTATTTT. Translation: CASSLLPLLAGGSSTQYF.